These 23 T cell receptor beta chains came from one sample sequenced in a study of blood T cell repertoires in COVID-19. Clones were read by immunoSEQ multiplex PCR, and TCRdb kept only the in-frame ones, dropping some. The repertoire has around 250,000 clones, approximately 83% of them found once; the top ten carry approximately 2%. Sequencing input: PBMCs or T cells enriched from blood (not recorded which). All receptors derive from a woman aged 45-65 years who had recovered from COVID-19.

The rearrangement links TRBV7-9 to TRBJ1-4; TRBD1 agrees at 9 bases. With 5 bases clipped from V and 4 bases from J, the junction kept 5 bases outside the gene matches. This CDR3 is built from 15 residues. Germline-derived CDR1 and CDR2 are SEHNR and FQNEAQ (reference sequence). The CDR3 is CASSPLTGGNEKLFF. The CDR3 nucleotides read TGTGCCAGCAGCCCGCTGACAGGGGGTAATGAAAAACTGTTTTTT.

The J gene is TRBJ2-1, the V gene TRBV11-3, with 8 bases that match TRBD1. The CDR3 totals 16 residues. Germline V gene lookup returns CDR1 SGHNT and CDR2 YENEEA. J lost 0 bases, V lost 5 bases, and 6 bases had no gene match. The CDR3 region is CASSQGQGHSYNEQFF. The CDR3 DNA follows: TGTGCCAGCAGCCAAGGACAGGGTCACTCCTACAATGAGCAGTTCTTC.

The chain couples TRBV5-5 to TRBJ1-1; D is unresolved. V was cut by 4 bases and J by 1 base, with 11 bases left in between. The CDR3 is made up of 14 amino acids. The germline V gene has CDR1 SGHKS and CDR2 YYEKEE (reference sequence). CDR3: CASSQLTGNTEAFF. In nucleotides, the CDR3 is TGTGCCAGCAGCCAACTGACTGGGAACACTGAAGCTTTCTTT.

As to this clone: Other DNA sequences in this sample translate to the same CDR3. The gene calls are TRBV7-2 and TRBJ1-5, with D tentatively TRBD1 (5 bases). Germline CDR1 reads SGHTA; CDR2 reads FQGNSA. Trimming stripped 0 bases from V and 6 bases from J, with 9 bases between. This CDR3 region has 14 residues. The CDR3 loop reads CASSLATGGQPQHF. CDR3 nucleotides: TGTGCCAGCAGCTTAGCTACGGGGGGTCAGCCCCAGCATTTT.

The chain carries TRBV7-2 and TRBJ2-7; TRBD2 matches 7 bases. The CDR3 has 15 residues. Germline CDR1 is SGHTA and CDR2 is FQGNSA. V was clipped by 5 bases and J by 3 bases; unmatched bases: 10. CDR3 loop: CASSLGSGDYYEQYF. CDR3 sequence (DNA): TGTGCCAGCAGCCTGGGAAGCGGGGACTACTACGAGCAGTACTTC.

The chain links TRBV13 to TRBJ1-5; 7 nucleotides match TRBD1. CDR1 is PRHDT, CDR2 FYEKMQ, per germline (reference sequence). Trimming removed 5 bases from V and 2 bases from J; junction bases left unmatched: 9. The CDR3 extends over 16 amino acids. The CDR3 DNA sequence: TGTGCCAGCAGCCTCCGACAGGGTCGGGGCAATCAGCCCCAGCATTTT. Translated, it gives CASSLRQGRGNQPQHF.

J is TRBJ2-3 and V is TRBV7-9, with 9 bases identical to TRBD2. CDR3 length equals 14 residues. CDR1 is SEHNR, CDR2 FQNEAQ, per germline (reference sequence). V was pared by 4 bases and J by 6 bases, with 5 bases of the junction left unmatched. The CDR3 DNA sequence: TGTGCCAGCAGCTCAAGACTAGCGGTGGATACGCAGTATTTT. It specifies CASSSRLAVDTQYF.

The V and J genes are TRBV28 and TRBJ2-7; weak D call: TRBD2 (7 bases). Trimming left V 4 bases short and J 3 bases short, with 16 bases between. CDR3 size: 15 residues. The germline V gene has CDR1 MDHEN and CDR2 SYDVKM. Here the CDR3 reads CASSSPPGGLYEQYF. In DNA form, the CDR3 reads TGTGCCAGCAGTTCCCCTCCGGGGGGCCTCTACGAGCAGTACTTC. Using reference TRBV28 and TRBJ2-7 for the parts outside the CDR3, the full variable domain is DVKVTQSSRYLVKRTGEKVFLECVQDMDHENMFWYRQDPGLGLRLIYFSYDVKMKEKGDIPEGYSVSREKKERFSLILESASTNQTSMYLCASSSPPGGLYEQYFGPGTRLTVT.

V gene TRBV27 combines with J gene TRBJ2-7, with 10 bases identical to TRBD2. V lost 0 bases, J lost 3 bases, and 5 bases stayed unmatched. CDR1 is MNHEY and CDR2 is SMNVEV in the germline V gene (reference sequence). The CDR3 runs to 16 residues. The chain's CDR3 is CASSLSAGTSVYEQYF. The DNA of the CDR3 is TGTGCCAGCAGTTTATCAGCCGGGACTAGCGTCTACGAGCAGTACTTC.

This chain links TRBV5-1 with TRBJ2-2; TRBD2 is a possible D gene (6 bases). This CDR3 region has 17 residues. The V gene's germline CDR1 is SGHRS and CDR2 YFSETQ. V lost 4 bases and J lost 5, with 21 bases in between. CDR3 in amino acids: CASSQEFRLVSTGELFF. The CDR3 nucleotides read TGCGCCAGCAGCCAAGAATTCAGACTAGTCAGTACCGGGGAGCTGTTTTTT.

V and J are TRBV10-3 and TRBJ1-2, with 9 bases aligning to TRBD1. Trimming removed 6 bases from V and 6 bases from J; junction bases left unmatched: 8. Germline V gene lookup returns CDR1 ENHRY and CDR2 SYGVKD. The CDR3 runs to 14 residues. In DNA form, the CDR3 reads TGTGCCATCAGCTTATCCGGGACAGGGCATGGCTACACCTTC. Translated, it gives CAISLSGTGHGYTF.

The V gene is TRBV11-2, the J gene TRBJ2-7; D might be TRBD1 (6 bases). Trimming stripped 5 bases from V and 2 bases from J, with 13 bases between. The CDR3 has 14 residues. Germline-derived CDR1 and CDR2 are SGHAT and FQNNGV. The CDR3 nucleotides read TGTGCCAGCAGCCGTATTTCAGGGGCCTACGAGCAGTACTTC. Protein: CASSRISGAYEQYF.

This clone has a handful of counts. The V call is TRBV28, the J call TRBJ1-2; no clear D gene. Germline loops: CDR1 MDHEN, CDR2 SYDVKM. With 10 bases removed from V and 5 bases from J, the gap between germline ends came to 14 bases. The CDR3 length is 12 residues. CDR3 residues: CATRRGYYGYTF. CDR3 nucleotides: TGTGCCACAAGGCGGGGATATTATGGCTACACCTTC.

In its sample, this clone was seen a few times. This rearrangement joins TRBV4-1 to TRBJ2-7; D may be TRBD1 (6 bases). The CDR3 runs to 18 residues. Germline V gives CDR1 MGHRA, CDR2 YSYEKL. V was pared by 1 base and J by 0 bases, with 19 bases between. Here the CDR3 reads CASSQVWGARGSSYEQYF. CDR3 nucleotides: TGCGCCAGCAGCCAAGTTTGGGGCGCTAGGGGGAGCTCCTACGAGCAGTACTTC.

The V and J genes are TRBV7-2 and TRBJ1-1; TRBD1 is a possible D gene (6 bases). Trimming shortened V by 2 bases and J by 2 bases, and 9 bases separated the two germline ends. The length of the CDR3 is 14 residues. Germline CDR1 SGHTA, CDR2 FQGNSA. In DNA form, the CDR3 reads TGTGCCAGCAGCTTATTAGGGGGTAACACTGAAGCTTTCTTT. Encoded protein: CASSLLGGNTEAFF.

The J gene is TRBJ1-5, the V gene TRBV6-5; D is ambiguous. The CDR3 is 13 residues long. The V and J ends lost 9 bases and 1 base respectively, with 10 bases between them. CDR1 and CDR2 (germline): MNHEY, SVGAGI. CDR3 nucleotides: TGTGCCAGTCGAGTCGGGAGCAATCAGCCCCAGCATTTT. Protein sequence: CASRVGSNQPQHF.

In this sample, this clone turned up a few times. The genes are TRBV28 and TRBJ1-5; perhaps TRBD1 as D (6 bases). V was trimmed by 7 bases and J by 7 bases, leaving 11 bases between them. This CDR3 has 12 amino acids. Germline CDR1 is MDHEN and CDR2 is SYDVKM. CDR3 protein: CASNTGFQPQHF. In DNA, the CDR3 is TGTGCCAGCAACACAGGGTTCCAGCCCCAGCATTTT. The variable domain in full, completed from reference TRBV28 and TRBJ1-5, reads DVKVTQSSRYLVKRTGEKVFLECVQDMDHENMFWYRQDPGLGLRLIYFSYDVKMKEKGDIPEGYSVSREKKERFSLILESASTNQTSMYLCASNTGFQPQHFGDGTRLSIL.

This clone has more than one count but fewer than ten. V gene TRBV7-9 combines with J gene TRBJ1-1; D remains ambiguous. Germline V gene lookup returns CDR1 SEHNR and CDR2 FQNEAQ (reference sequence). The CDR3 runs 13 residues. Trimming cost V 4 bases and J 6 bases, with 12 bases left between them. The CDR3 loop reads CASSWVGVSEAFF. The CDR3 coding sequence is TGTGCCAGCAGCTGGGTGGGCGTCTCTGAAGCTTTCTTT.

The rearrangement joins TRBV4-2 to TRBJ2-7; D perhaps matches TRBD2 (6 bases). With 0 bases removed from V and 5 bases from J, the gap between germline ends came to 14 bases. The CDR3 runs to 15 residues. The V gene's germline CDR1 is LGHNA and CDR2 YNFKEQ. CDR3 sequence reads: CASSQDPGEDNEQYF. The CDR3 DNA is TGTGCCAGCAGCCAAGACCCGGGGGAAGACAACGAGCAGTACTTC.

This clone appeared once. In the same sample, other DNA sequences code for this CDR3. The chain recombines TRBV5-1 with TRBJ1-1, with D unclear. There are 14 residues in the CDR3. V gave up 0 bases and J gave up 0 bases, with 6 bases separating them. CDR1 and CDR2 from the germline V gene are SGHRS and YFSETQ. CDR3 in DNA: TGCGCCAGCAGCTTGGGGGAGGTGAACACTGAAGCTTTCTTT. The encoded protein is CASSLGEVNTEAFF.

V and J are TRBV16 and TRBJ2-7; maybe TRBD2 (6 bases). The CDR3 consists of 14 residues. V was shortened by 4 bases and J by 7 bases, with 17 bases between the two germline ends. Germline assignment: CDR1 KGHSY and CDR2 FQNENV. The DNA for the CDR3 is TGTGCCAGCAGCCCTCGGGTAGCGGAGGGGGAGCAGTACTTC. Its translation is CASSPRVAEGEQYF.

The chain has TRBV4-1 and TRBJ2-1; 10 positions agree with TRBD2. The CDR3 loop spans 18 amino acids. Looked up from germline, CDR1 is MGHRA and CDR2 is YSYEKL. After removal of 0 bases from V and 7 bases from J, the junction contained 12 bases not matched to a gene. As DNA, the CDR3 is TGCGCCAGCAGCCAAGAAGGCGGGACTAGCGTCATGGGGAATGAGCAGTTCTTC. Translated: CASSQEGGTSVMGNEQFF.

This chain links TRBV19 with TRBJ1-5; 10 bases are shared with TRBD1. The germline gives CDR1 LNHDA, CDR2 SQIVND (reference sequence). V trimming: 3 bases; J trimming: 8 bases; junction bases outside the gene matches: 10. CDR3 size: 16 residues. CDR3 protein: CASSILGTGANEPQHF. For the CDR3, the DNA is TGTGCCAGTAGTATCCTGGGGACAGGGGCGAATGAGCCCCAGCATTTT.